This T cell receptor (beta chain) is from a study of spatial heterogeneity in lung cancer. The wider study: For tumor regions, TCR transcript counts showed a strong correlation with a T cell module score derived from matched bulk RNA-seq. Findings of the study overall: Tumors with more nonsynonymous mutations had more expanded intratumoral alpha and beta TCRs. The counts of expanded TCRs, ubiquitous and regional, tracked ubiquitous and regional nonsynonymous mutations, respectively.

Carried by each TCR cDNA molecule was a unique molecular identifier. Each CDR3 protein gets one entry after TCRdb re-called the 5' RACE reads with MiXCR. The table shows around 100,000 distinct CDR3 sequences, with around 4.8% occurring only once. This clonotype was seen ten or more times. Its matching antigen is unknown. As to time point: sample taken at primary tumor resection. Unsorted tumor, nontumor lung tissue or cryopreserved PBMC supplied the whole RNA. Looked up from germline, CDR1 is SQVTM and CDR2 is ANQGSEA. The CDR3 contains 13 residues. V gave up 7 bases and J gave up 1 base, with 13 bases separating them.

The chain recombines TRBV29-1 with TRBJ1-1; D may be TRBD1 (5 bases). The specimen was lung tumor tissue, collected at surgery. This receptor was obtained from a male donor with early-stage non-small cell lung cancer. CDR3 nucleotides: TGCAGCGCCCCCGGGGGGACGAACACTGAAGCTTTCTTT. Translation: CSAPGGTNTEAFF.